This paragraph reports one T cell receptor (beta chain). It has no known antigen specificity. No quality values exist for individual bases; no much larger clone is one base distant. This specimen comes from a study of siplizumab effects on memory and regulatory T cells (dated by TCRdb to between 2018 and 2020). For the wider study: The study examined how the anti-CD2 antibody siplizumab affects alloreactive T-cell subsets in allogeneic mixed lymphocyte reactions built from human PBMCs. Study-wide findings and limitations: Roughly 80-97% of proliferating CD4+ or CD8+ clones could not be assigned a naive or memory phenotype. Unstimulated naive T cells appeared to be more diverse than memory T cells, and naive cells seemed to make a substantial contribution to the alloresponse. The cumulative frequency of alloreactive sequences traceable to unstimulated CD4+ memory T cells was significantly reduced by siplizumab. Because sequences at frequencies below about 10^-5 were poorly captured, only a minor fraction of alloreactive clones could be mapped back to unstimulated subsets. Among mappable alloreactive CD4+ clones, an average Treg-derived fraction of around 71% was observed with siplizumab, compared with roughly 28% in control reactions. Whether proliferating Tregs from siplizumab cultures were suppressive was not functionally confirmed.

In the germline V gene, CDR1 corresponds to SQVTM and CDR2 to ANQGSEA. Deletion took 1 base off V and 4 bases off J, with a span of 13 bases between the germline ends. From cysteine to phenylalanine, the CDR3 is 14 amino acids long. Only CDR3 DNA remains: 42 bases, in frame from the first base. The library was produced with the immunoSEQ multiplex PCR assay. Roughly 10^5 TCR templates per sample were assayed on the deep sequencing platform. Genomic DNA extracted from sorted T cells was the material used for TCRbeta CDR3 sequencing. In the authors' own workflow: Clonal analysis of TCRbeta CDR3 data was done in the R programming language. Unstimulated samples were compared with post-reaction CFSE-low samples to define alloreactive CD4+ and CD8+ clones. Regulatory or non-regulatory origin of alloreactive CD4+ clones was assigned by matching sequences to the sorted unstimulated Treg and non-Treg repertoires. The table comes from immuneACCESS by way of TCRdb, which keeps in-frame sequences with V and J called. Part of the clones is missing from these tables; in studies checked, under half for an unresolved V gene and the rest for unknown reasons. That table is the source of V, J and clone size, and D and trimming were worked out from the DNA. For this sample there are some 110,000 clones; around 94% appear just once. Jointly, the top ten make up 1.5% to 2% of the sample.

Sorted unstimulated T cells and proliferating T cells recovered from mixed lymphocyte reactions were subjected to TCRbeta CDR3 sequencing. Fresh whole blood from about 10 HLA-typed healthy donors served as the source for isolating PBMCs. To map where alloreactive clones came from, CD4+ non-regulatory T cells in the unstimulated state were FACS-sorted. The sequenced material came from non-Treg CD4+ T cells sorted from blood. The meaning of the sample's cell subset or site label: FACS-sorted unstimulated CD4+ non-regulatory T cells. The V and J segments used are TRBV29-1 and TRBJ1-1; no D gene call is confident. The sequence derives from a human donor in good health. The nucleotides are TGCAGCGTTGAAGGGAAGGCGGGTTCCACTGAAGCTTTCTTT. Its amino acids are CSVEGKAGSTEAFF.